Presented here are 28 T cell receptor beta chains from one specimen sequenced in a study of T cell responses to AZD1222 COVID-19 vaccine (dated by TCRdb to about 2021). The intended sense of this specimen's time point label: baseline before first vaccination. Library preparation employed the immunoSEQ multiplex PCR assay. TCRdb re-hosts the immuneACCESS table, in-frame sequences only. Its copies lack some clones; in the studies checked, an unresolved V gene accounts for under half of them, and the cause for the rest is not known. Recorded for this sample are some 160,000 clones; 85% to 95% of them occurred a single time. The ten largest make up more than 0.8% of the sample. The sample in question was peripheral blood, obtained on day 0 of AZD1222 vaccination. The receptors shown here come from an adult in good health.

The V and J genes are TRBV5-4 and TRBJ2-1; no reliable D call. The CDR3 contains 11 residues. Looked up from germline, CDR1 is SGHNT and CDR2 is YYREEE (reference sequence). V shed 3 bases and J shed 6 bases, with 4 bases lying between them. Written as DNA, the CDR3 is TGTGCCAGCAGCTCGAGCAATGAGCAGTTCTTC. Protein product: CASSSSNEQFF.

The chain joins TRBV3-1 (or the pseudogene TRBV3-2) to TRBJ1-2; D uncertain. The CDR3 totals 14 residues. V lost 3 bases and J lost 4, with 12 bases in between. CDR1 is LGHDT and CDR2 is YNNKEL in the germline V gene (reference sequence). CDR3 sequence reads: CASSHATEGYGYTF. CDR3 DNA: TGTGCCAGCAGCCACGCCACCGAGGGCTATGGCTACACCTTC.

The chain joins TRBV27 to TRBJ2-2, with D possibly being TRBD1 (5 bases). The CDR3 runs to 14 residues. From germline, CDR1 is MNHEY and CDR2 SMNVEV (reference sequence). V gave up 4 bases and J gave up 6 bases, with 12 bases separating them. The CDR3 is CASSYSRVAGELFF. The CDR3 region has the DNA TGTGCCAGCAGTTATTCCAGGGTCGCCGGGGAGCTGTTTTTT.

This chain joins TRBV5-4 and TRBJ2-1; D remains ambiguous. The CDR3 length is 13 residues. CDR1 is SGHNT and CDR2 is YYREEE in the germline V gene (reference sequence). Trimming took off 4 bases at V and 8 bases at J, with 13 bases between the two ends. DNA of the CDR3: TGTGCCAGCAGCCCCAACCCTTCCCATGAGCAGTTCTTC. Amino acids: CASSPNPSHEQFF.

This clone was found once. The V call is TRBV7-8, the J call TRBJ1-3; 7 bases are a match to TRBD1. Losses at the gene ends were 8 bases for V and 0 bases for J; bases not matched to a gene: 7. The CDR3 contains 15 residues. Per the germline V gene, CDR1 is SGHVS and CDR2 is FQNEAQ. The CDR3 sequence: CASGRGQASGNTIYF. The CDR3 nucleotides read TGTGCCAGCGGAAGAGGACAGGCCTCTGGAAACACCATATATTTT. Using reference TRBV7-8 and TRBJ1-3 for the parts outside the CDR3, the full variable domain is GAGVSQSPRYKVAKRGQDVALRCDPISGHVSLFWYQQALGQGPEFLTYFQNEAQLDKSGLPSDRFFAERPEGSVSTLKIQRTQQEDSAVYLCASGRGQASGNTIYFGEGSWLTVV.

Written as DNA, the CDR3 is TGTGCCAGCAGTTTCGGGGTAACGGGCTACGAGCAGTACTTC. Protein product: CASSFGVTGYEQYF. The genes are TRBV28 and TRBJ2-7; D perhaps matches TRBD2 (5 bases). Germline V lookup: CDR1 MDHEN, CDR2 SYDVKM. This CDR3 spans 14 amino acids. V was shortened by 3 bases and J by 3 bases, with 12 bases between the two germline ends.

For this clone: The sample holds other DNA sequences that translate to the same CDR3. V usage is TRBV30 and J usage is TRBJ1-6, with D tentatively TRBD1 (5 bases). The CDR3 has 12 residues. Germline assignment: CDR1 GTSNPN and CDR2 SVGIG (reference sequence). V was cut by 4 bases and J by 5 bases, with 6 bases left in between. The CDR3 spells CAWTGNNSPLHF. The CDR3, as DNA: TGTGCCTGGACAGGGAATAATTCACCCCTCCACTTT. The complete variable domain, with remaining parts taken from reference TRBV30 and TRBJ1-6, reads SQTIHQWPATLVQPVGSPLSLECTVEGTSNPNLYWYRQAAGRGLQLLFYSVGIGQISSEVPQNLSASRPQDRQFILSSKKLLLSDSGFYLCAWTGNNSPLHFGNGTRLTVT.

The rearrangement uses TRBV11-2 and TRBJ2-5, with 15 nucleotides matching TRBD2. Trimming removed 3 bases from V and 4 bases from J; junction bases left unmatched: 6. The germline CDR1 and CDR2 sequences are SGHAT and FQNNGV. The CDR3 loop spans 17 amino acids. Here the CDR3 DNA reads TGTGCCAGCAGCTTTTGGGGACTAGCGGGGGGAGGAGAGACCCAGTACTTC. Translating it yields CASSFWGLAGGGETQYF.

The chain employs TRBV3-1 (or the pseudogene TRBV3-2) and TRBJ2-3; 10 bases are shared with TRBD1. The V gene's germline CDR1 is LGHDT and CDR2 YNNKEL (reference sequence). V was pared by 0 bases and J by 3 bases, with 6 bases of the junction left unmatched. The CDR3 totals 17 residues. CDR3: CASSQDWTGGETDTQYF. CDR3 DNA sequence: TGTGCCAGCAGCCAAGATTGGACAGGGGGGGAAACAGATACGCAGTATTTT.

V gene TRBV24-1 combines with J gene TRBJ2-3, with 7 bases matching TRBD2. Germline V gene data show CDR1 as KGHDR and CDR2 as SFDVKD. J was trimmed by 2 bases and V by 4 bases; bases with no gene match: 11. The CDR3 spans 17 residues. For the CDR3, the DNA is TGTGCCACCAGTGAATCCCCCCCCGGGGGGAACACAGATACGCAGTATTTT. It specifies CATSESPPGGNTDTQYF.

The chain recombines TRBV29-1 with TRBJ2-1; D might be TRBD1 or TRBD2, each matching 5 bases. Per the germline V gene, CDR1 is SQVTM and CDR2 is ANQGSEA. The CDR3 loop spans 12 amino acids. V lost 6 bases to trimming and J lost 13 bases, with 19 bases between them. Here the CDR3 reads CSVAPTGAGQFF. CDR3 nucleotide sequence: TGCAGCGTAGCGCCAACTGGGGCGGGTCAGTTCTTC.

The V call is TRBV11-2, the J call TRBJ2-2; the D call may be TRBD1 or TRBD2 (6 bases each). The CDR3 sequence is 13 residues long. CDR1 and CDR2 (germline): SGHAT, FQNNGV. Trimming stripped 10 bases from V and 8 bases from J, with 17 bases between. The CDR3 loop reads CAIGRGGPGELFF. CDR3 coding DNA: TGTGCCATCGGCAGGGGAGGACCGGGGGAGCTGTTTTTT.

This rearrangement joins TRBV15 to TRBJ1-5; 7 positions agree with TRBD1. This CDR3 comprises 14 residues. Germline V CDR1 and CDR2: LNHNV, YYDKDF (reference sequence). Trimming took 4 bases from V and 5 from J; bases not matched to a gene: 5. CDR3 bases: TGTGCCACCAGCAAGACAGGGAACTATCAGCCCCAGCATTTT. Protein sequence: CATSKTGNYQPQHF.

The genes are TRBV6-5 and TRBJ2-1, with D possibly being TRBD1 or TRBD2 (5 bases each). This CDR3 is built from 16 residues. The V gene lost 3 bases and the J gene lost 0 bases, with 12 bases spanning the gap. Germline V gives CDR1 MNHEY, CDR2 SVGAGI. The CDR3 DNA sequence: TGTGCCAGCAGTTATACGGCAGGGAGCTCCTACAATGAGCAGTTCTTC. This translates into CASSYTAGSSYNEQFF.

This rearrangement joins TRBV19 to TRBJ1-5; tentative D call: TRBD1 (5 bases). Per germline, CDR1 LNHDA and CDR2 SQIVND (reference sequence). Trimming removed 4 bases at V and 7 bases at J, with 17 bases between. The CDR3 runs to 15 residues. CDR3 in amino acids: CASSTKGGTGQPQHF. CDR3 DNA: TGTGCCAGTAGTACGAAAGGCGGGACGGGGCAGCCCCAGCATTTT. Supplemented by reference TRBV19 and TRBJ1-5, the full variable domain reads DGGITQSPKYLFRKEGQNVTLSCEQNLNHDAMYWYRQDPGQGLRLIYYSQIVNDFQKGDIAEGYSVSREKKESFPLTVTSAQKNPTAFYLCASSTKGGTGQPQHFGDGTRLSIL.

In the case of this clone: A read error may produce the germline difference seen at one junction end. The V call is TRBV20-1, the J call TRBJ1-2; D uncertain. The CDR3 is 9 residues long. Germline V gene sequence: CDR1 DFQATT, CDR2 SNEGSKA (reference sequence). The CDR3 is CSAKYGYTF. CDR3 sequence (DNA): TGCAGTGCTAAGTATGGCTACACCTTC.

V usage is TRBV13 and J usage is TRBJ2-7; D remains unclear. CDR1 PRHDT and CDR2 FYEKMQ come from the germline V gene (reference sequence). The CDR3 is 17 residues long. Trimming pared 0 bases from V and 6 bases from J, leaving 21 bases between. The CDR3: CASSLGLGPSSVGEQYF. DNA for the CDR3: TGTGCCAGCAGCTTAGGCCTAGGGCCATCTTCAGTGGGCGAGCAGTACTTC.

This sequence joins TRBV4-3 and TRBJ2-5, with 10 bases that match TRBD2. V dropped 3 bases and J dropped 5; count of bases not matched to a gene: 6. Germline assignment: CDR1 LGHNA and CDR2 YSLEER. This CDR3 comprises 15 residues. The CDR3 DNA reads TGCGCCAGCAGCCAGCGAAGCGGGGGGGCTGAGACCCAGTACTTC. Protein product: CASSQRSGGAETQYF.

The gene calls are TRBV3-1 (or the pseudogene TRBV3-2) and TRBJ1-3; 7 bases agree with TRBD1. Germline-derived CDR1 and CDR2 are LGHDT and YNNKEL (reference sequence). The ends lost 4 bases at V and 9 bases at J; junction bases unmatched: 15. The CDR3 covers 16 residues. For the CDR3, the DNA is TGTGCCAGCAGCCCCTACACGATCCGACAGGGTGGCACCATATATTTT. Protein: CASSPYTIRQGGTIYF.

V usage is TRBV10-3 and J usage is TRBJ1-5; 9 nucleotides align to TRBD1. Trimming removed 0 bases from V and 7 bases from J; junction bases left unmatched: 10. There are 17 residues in the CDR3. The germline V gene has CDR1 ENHRY and CDR2 SYGVKD. CDR3 in DNA: TGTGCCATCAGTGAGTCGACGAGGAGGGACAGGGACCAGCCCCAGCATTTT. Encoded protein: CAISESTRRDRDQPQHF.

J is TRBJ2-5 and V is TRBV6-2 or TRBV6-3; D gene ambiguous. Trimming shortened V by 2 bases and J by 2 bases, and 9 bases separated the two germline ends. Per the germline V gene, CDR1 is MNHEY and CDR2 is SVGEGT. The CDR3 totals 14 residues. The CDR3 loop is CASSYRQVQETQYF. Here the CDR3 DNA reads TGTGCCAGCAGTTACCGGCAGGTACAAGAGACCCAGTACTTC.

J is TRBJ1-2 and V is TRBV15, with TRBD1 matching 7 bases. This CDR3 spans 13 amino acids. With V trimmed by 2 bases and J by 3 bases, 0 bases remained unmatched. Germline CDR1 is LNHNV and CDR2 is YYDKDF (reference sequence). The CDR3 loop reads CATSRTGDYGYTF. Written as DNA, the CDR3 is TGTGCCACCAGCAGAACAGGGGACTATGGCTACACCTTC.

The chain has TRBV30 and TRBJ2-3, with TRBD1 identical over 8 bases. The trim removed 0 bases at V and 2 bases at J, leaving 1 base unmatched. Germline values: CDR1 GTSNPN, CDR2 SVGIG (reference sequence). This CDR3 contains 14 residues. CDR3 sequence reads: CAWSVQGDTDTQYF. DNA of the CDR3: TGTGCCTGGAGTGTACAGGGGGACACAGATACGCAGTATTTT.

This chain connects TRBV5-1 to TRBJ2-5; 8 bases align to TRBD1. J lost 5 bases, V lost 5 bases, and 8 bases had no gene match. Germline lookup yields CDR1 SGHRS and CDR2 YFSETQ. This CDR3 is built from 14 residues. CDR3 sequence (DNA): TGCGCCAGCAGTACGGTCAGGGGGCACGAGACCCAGTACTTC. This codes for CASSTVRGHETQYF. The full variable domain, rest sourced from reference TRBV5-1 and TRBJ2-5, is KAGVTQTPRYLIKTRGQQVTLSCSPISGHRSVSWYQQTPGQGLQFLFEYFSETQRNKGNFPGRFSGRQFSNSRSEMNVSTLELGDSALYLCASSTVRGHETQYFGPGTRLLVL.

The chain recombines TRBV2 with TRBJ2-6; D perhaps matches TRBD2 (5 bases). Germline CDR1 reads SNHLY; CDR2 reads FYNNEI. The CDR3 has 13 amino acids. The DNA for the CDR3 is TGTGCACGGGGTGTAACTGGGGCCAACGTCCTGACTTTC. This codes for CARGVTGANVLTF.

J is TRBJ1-1 and V is TRBV28, with 7 nucleotides matching TRBD1. After removal of 2 bases from V and 6 bases from J, the junction contained 3 bases not matched to a gene. In germline, CDR1 is MDHEN, CDR2 SYDVKM. The CDR3 sequence is 13 residues long. CDR3 nucleotides: TGTGCCAGCAGTTTAACAGGGGACCCTGAAGCTTTCTTT. Translated: CASSLTGDPEAFF.

The chain employs TRBV3-1 (or the pseudogene TRBV3-2) and TRBJ1-6; D gene ambiguous. Germline CDR1 LGHDT, CDR2 YNNKEL (reference sequence). Trimming took off 1 base at V and 4 bases at J, with 5 bases between the two ends. This CDR3 contains 14 residues. CDR3 amino acids: CASSQGEYNSPLHF. The CDR3, as DNA: TGTGCCAGCAGCCAAGGGGAGTATAATTCACCCCTCCACTTT.

The chain links TRBV20-1 to TRBJ1-4; D ambiguous. V was trimmed by 3 bases and J by 4 bases, leaving 12 bases between them. The CDR3 consists of 14 residues. Germline lookup yields CDR1 DFQATT and CDR2 SNEGSKA (reference sequence). This chain's CDR3 is CSASSEGYNEKLFF. The CDR3 DNA follows: TGCAGTGCTAGTTCGGAGGGATATAATGAAAAACTGTTTTTT.